This T cell receptor beta chain was retrieved from a study of T cell responses to AZD1222 COVID-19 vaccine. Broader study findings: No repertoire was sampled before or during the peak T cell response, only after it. Regions 160-218 and 743-854 held dominance among vaccine-associated CD4 TCRs, which spanned spike. At baseline, just a handful of AZD1222 recipients tested seropositive.

Data came from immunoSEQ multiplex PCR; TCRdb stores just in-frame clones and leaves some out. The profile shows more than 100,000 clones, about 91% of them singletons. Second doses at about 4 or about 12 weeks were pooled. Germline-derived CDR1 and CDR2 are SGHTA and FQGNSA. This CDR3 has 16 amino acids. The germline V and J ends were trimmed by 0 bases and 6 bases, with 12 bases remaining between them. As regards this clone: The antigen remains unidentified.

Here the sequenced sample was peripheral blood, taken 28 days after the second AZD1222 dose. This chain uses TRBV7-2 with TRBJ1-6; TRBD1 might be the D (5 bases). The receptor was derived from an adult who received the AZD1222 COVID-19 vaccine. Here the CDR3 reads CASSLAGTLGNSPLHF. CDR3 bases: TGTGCCAGCAGCTTAGCTGGGACCTTGGGTAATTCACCCCTCCACTTT. Using reference TRBV7-2 and TRBJ1-6 for the parts outside the CDR3, the full variable domain is GAGVSQSPSNKVTEKGKDVELRCDPISGHTALYWYRQSLGQGLEFLIYFQGNSAPDKSGLPSDRFSAERTGGSVSTLTIQRTQQEDSAVYLCASSLAGTLGNSPLHFGNGTRLTVT.